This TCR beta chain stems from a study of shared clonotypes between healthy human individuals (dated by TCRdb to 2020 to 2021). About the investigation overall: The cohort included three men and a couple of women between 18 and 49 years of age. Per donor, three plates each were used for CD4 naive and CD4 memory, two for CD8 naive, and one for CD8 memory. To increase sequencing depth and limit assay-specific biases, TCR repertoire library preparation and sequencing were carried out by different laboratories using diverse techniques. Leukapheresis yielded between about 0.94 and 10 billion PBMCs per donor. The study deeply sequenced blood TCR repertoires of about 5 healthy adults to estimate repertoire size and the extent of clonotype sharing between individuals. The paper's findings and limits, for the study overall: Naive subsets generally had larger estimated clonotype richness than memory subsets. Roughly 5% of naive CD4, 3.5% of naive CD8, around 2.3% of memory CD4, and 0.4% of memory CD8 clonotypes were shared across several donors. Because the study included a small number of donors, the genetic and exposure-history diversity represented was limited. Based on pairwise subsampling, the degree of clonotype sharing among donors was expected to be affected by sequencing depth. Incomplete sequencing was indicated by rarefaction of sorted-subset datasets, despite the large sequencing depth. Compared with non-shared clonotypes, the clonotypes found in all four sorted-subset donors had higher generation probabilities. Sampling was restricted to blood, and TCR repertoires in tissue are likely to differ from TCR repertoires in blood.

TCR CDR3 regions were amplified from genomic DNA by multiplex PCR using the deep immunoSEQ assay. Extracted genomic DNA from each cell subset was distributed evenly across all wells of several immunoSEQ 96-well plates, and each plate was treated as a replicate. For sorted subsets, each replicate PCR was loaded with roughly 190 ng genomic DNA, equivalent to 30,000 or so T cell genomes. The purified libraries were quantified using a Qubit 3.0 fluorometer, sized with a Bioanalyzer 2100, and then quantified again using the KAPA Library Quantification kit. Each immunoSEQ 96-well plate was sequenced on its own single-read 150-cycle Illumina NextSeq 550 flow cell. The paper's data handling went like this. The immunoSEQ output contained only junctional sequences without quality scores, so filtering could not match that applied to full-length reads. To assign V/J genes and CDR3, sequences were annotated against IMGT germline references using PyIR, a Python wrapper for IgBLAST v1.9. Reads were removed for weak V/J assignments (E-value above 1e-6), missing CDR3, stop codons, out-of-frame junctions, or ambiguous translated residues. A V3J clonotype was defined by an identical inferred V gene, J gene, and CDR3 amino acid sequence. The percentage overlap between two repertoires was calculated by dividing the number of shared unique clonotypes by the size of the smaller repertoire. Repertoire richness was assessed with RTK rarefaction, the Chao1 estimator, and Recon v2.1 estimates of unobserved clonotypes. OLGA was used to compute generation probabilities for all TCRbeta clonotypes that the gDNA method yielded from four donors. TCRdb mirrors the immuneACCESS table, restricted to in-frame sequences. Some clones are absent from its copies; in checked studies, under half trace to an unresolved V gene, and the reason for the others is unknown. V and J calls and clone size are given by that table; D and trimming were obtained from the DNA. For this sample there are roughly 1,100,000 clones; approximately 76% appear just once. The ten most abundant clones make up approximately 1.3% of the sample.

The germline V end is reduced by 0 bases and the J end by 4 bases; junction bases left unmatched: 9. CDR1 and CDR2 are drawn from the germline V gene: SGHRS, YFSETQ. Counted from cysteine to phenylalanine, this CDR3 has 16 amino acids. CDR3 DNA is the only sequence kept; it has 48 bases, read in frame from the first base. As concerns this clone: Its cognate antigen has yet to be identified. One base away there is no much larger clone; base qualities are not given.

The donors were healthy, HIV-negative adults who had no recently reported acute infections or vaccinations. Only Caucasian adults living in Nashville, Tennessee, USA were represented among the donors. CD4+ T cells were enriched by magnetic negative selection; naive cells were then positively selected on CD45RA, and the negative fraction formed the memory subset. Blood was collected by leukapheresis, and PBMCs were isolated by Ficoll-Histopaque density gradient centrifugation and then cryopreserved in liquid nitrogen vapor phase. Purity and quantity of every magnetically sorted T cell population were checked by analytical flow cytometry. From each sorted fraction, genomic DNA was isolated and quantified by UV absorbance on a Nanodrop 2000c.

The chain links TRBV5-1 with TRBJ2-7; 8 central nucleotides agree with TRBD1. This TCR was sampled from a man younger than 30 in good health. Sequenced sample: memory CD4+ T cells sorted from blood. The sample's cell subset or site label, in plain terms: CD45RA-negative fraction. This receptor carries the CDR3 CASSLETGTGLYEQYF. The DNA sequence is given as TGCGCCAGCAGCTTGGAAACCGGGACAGGTCTTTACGAGCAGTACTTC.